This T cell receptor (beta chain) is drawn from a study of tumor-infiltrating lymphocytes in oesophageal squamous cell carcinoma. The CDR3 has 13 amino acids. CDR1 SNHLY and CDR2 FYNNEI come from the germline V gene. The ends were cut back, 1 base at V and 3 bases at J, with 4 bases in the middle. One entry per CDR3 protein, called by TCRdb with MiXCR from the PCR reads. The table has just under 20,000 distinct CDR3 sequences, 40% to 45% seen once. J is TRBJ1-5 and V is TRBV2, with D uncertain. The sequence derives from a male donor with esophageal squamous cell carcinoma. The sequenced sample consisted of normal esophageal tissue next to the tumor. Here the CDR3 DNA reads TGTGCCAGCAGTGAAGAGAACAATCAGCCCCAGCATTTT. This codes for CASSEENNQPQHF.